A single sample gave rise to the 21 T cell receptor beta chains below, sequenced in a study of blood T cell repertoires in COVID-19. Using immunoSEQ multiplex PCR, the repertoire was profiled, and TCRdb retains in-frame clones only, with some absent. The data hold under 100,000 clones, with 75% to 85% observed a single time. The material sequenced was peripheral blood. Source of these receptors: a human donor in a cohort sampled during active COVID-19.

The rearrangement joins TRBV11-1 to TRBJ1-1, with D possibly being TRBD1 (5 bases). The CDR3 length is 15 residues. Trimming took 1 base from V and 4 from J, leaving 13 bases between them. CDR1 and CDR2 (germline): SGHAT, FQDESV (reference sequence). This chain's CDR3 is CASSLVLGQATEAFF. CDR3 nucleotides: TGTGCCAGCAGCTTAGTATTGGGGCAGGCCACTGAAGCTTTCTTT.

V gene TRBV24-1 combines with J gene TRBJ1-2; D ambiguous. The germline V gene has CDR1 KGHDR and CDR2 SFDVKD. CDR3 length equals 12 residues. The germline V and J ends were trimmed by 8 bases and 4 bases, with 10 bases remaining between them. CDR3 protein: CATNGGAYGYTF. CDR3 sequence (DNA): TGTGCCACCAACGGCGGAGCCTATGGCTACACCTTC.

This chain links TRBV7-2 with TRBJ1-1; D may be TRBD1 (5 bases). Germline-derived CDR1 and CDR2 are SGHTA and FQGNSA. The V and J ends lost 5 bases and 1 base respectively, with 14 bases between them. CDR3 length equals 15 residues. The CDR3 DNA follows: TGTGCCAGCAGCGACGGGGGTCTCAAGAACACTGAAGCTTTCTTT. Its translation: CASSDGGLKNTEAFF.

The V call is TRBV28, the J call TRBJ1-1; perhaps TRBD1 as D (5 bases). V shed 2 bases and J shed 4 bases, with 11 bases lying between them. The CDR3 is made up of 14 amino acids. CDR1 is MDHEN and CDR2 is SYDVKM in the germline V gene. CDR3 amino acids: CASSLAGPSTEAFF. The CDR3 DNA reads TGTGCCAGCAGTTTAGCAGGGCCCTCCACTGAAGCTTTCTTT.

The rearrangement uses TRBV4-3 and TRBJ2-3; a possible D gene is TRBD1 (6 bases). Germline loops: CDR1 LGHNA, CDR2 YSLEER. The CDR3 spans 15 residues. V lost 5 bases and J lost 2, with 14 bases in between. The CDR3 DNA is TGCGCCAGCAGCACTTCCGGACAGACCACAGATACGCAGTATTTT. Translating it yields CASSTSGQTTDTQYF.

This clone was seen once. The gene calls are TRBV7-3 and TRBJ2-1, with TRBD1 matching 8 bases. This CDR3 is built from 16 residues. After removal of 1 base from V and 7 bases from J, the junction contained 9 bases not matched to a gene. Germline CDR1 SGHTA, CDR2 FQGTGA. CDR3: CASSLKGRGLLNEQFF. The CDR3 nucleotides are TGTGCCAGCAGCTTAAAAGGCAGGGGGCTTTTGAATGAGCAGTTCTTC. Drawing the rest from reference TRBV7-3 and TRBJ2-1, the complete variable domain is GAGVSQTPSNKVTEKGKYVELRCDPISGHTALYWYRQSLGQGPEFLIYFQGTGAADDSGLPNDRFFAVRPEGSVSTLKIQRTERGDSAVYLCASSLKGRGLLNEQFFGPGTRLTVL.

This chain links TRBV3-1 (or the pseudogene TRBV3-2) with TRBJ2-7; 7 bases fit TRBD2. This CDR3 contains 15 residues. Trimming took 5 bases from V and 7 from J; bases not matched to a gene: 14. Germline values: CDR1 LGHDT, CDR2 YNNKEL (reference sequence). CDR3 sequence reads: CASSGDQVGGIEQYF. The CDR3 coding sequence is TGTGCCAGCAGCGGAGACCAGGTGGGGGGGATAGAGCAGTACTTC.

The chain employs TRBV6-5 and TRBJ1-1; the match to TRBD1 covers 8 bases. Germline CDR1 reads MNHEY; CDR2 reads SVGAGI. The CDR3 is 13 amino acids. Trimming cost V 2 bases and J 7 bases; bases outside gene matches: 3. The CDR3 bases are TGTGCCAGCAGTTACGGACAGGGACATGAAGCTTTCTTT. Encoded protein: CASSYGQGHEAFF.

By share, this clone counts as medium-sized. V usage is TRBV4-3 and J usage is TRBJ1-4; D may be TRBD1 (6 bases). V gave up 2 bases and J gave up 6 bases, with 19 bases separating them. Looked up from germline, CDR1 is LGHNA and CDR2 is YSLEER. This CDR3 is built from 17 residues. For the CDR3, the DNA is TGCGCCAGCAGCCAATTCGGGGACGGGGGGGCGGATGAAAAACTGTTTTTT. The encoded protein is CASSQFGDGGADEKLFF.

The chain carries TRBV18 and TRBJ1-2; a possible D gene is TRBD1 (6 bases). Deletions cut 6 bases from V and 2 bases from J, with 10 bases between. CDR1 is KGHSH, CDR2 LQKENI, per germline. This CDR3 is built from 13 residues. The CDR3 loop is CASSEDSNYGYTF. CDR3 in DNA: TGTGCCAGCTCCGAGGACAGCAACTATGGCTACACCTTC.

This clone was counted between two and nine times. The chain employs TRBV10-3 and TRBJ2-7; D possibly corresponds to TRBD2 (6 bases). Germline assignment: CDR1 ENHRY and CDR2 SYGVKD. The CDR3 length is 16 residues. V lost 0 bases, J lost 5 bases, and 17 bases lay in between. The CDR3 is CAISESALAWSHEQYF. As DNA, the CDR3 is TGTGCCATCAGTGAGTCCGCTCTAGCGTGGTCCCACGAGCAGTACTTC.

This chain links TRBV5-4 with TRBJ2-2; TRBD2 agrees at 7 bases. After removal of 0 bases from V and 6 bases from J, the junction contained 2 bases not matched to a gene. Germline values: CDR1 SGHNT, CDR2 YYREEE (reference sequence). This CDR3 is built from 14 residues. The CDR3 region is CASSLEAGSGELFF. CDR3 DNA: TGTGCCAGCAGCTTGGAAGCGGGATCCGGGGAGCTGTTTTTT.

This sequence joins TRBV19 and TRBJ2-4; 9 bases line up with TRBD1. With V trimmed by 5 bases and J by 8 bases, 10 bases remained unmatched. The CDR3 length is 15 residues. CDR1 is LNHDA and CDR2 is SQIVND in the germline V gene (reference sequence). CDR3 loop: CASSLPGQGGYIQYF. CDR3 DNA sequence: TGTGCCAGTAGTCTCCCGGGACAGGGAGGATACATTCAGTACTTC.

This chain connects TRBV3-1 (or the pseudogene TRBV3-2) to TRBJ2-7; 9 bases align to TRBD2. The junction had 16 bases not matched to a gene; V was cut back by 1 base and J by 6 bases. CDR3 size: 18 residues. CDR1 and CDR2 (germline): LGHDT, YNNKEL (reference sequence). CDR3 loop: CASSQGPPSGAPEVEQYF. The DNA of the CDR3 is TGTGCCAGCAGCCAAGGTCCGCCTAGCGGGGCACCGGAGGTCGAGCAGTACTTC.

CDR3 residues: CASSAGGSGNTIYF. The CDR3 DNA follows: TGTGCCAGCAGCGCAGGGGGGTCTGGAAACACCATATATTTT. The chain combines TRBV9 with TRBJ1-3; 7 positions match TRBD1. Germline V gives CDR1 SGDLS, CDR2 YYNGEE. V was pared by 3 bases and J by 1 base, with 1 base of the junction left unmatched. The CDR3 spans 14 residues. Filled out from reference TRBV9 and TRBJ1-3, the complete variable domain reads DSGVTQTPKHLITATGQRVTLRCSPRSGDLSVYWYQQSLDQGLQFLIQYYNGEERAKGNILERFSAQQFPDLHSELNLSSLELGDSALYFCASSAGGSGNTIYFGEGSWLTVV.

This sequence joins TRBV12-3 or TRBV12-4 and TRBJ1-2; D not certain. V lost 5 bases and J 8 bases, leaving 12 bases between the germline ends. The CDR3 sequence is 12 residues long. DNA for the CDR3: TGTGCCAGCAGTCTTGGCCTGTGGGGCTACACCTTC. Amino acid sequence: CASSLGLWGYTF.

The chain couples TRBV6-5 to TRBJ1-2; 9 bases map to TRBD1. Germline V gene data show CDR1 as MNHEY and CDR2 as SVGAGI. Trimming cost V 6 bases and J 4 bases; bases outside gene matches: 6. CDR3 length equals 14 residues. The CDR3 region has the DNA TGTGCCAGCAGACACAAGGGACAGGGCTATGGCTACACCTTC. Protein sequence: CASRHKGQGYGYTF.

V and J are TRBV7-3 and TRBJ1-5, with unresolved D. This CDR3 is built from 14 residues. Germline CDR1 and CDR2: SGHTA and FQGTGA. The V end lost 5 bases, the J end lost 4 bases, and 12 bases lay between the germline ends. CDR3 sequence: CASSAPGMNQPQHF. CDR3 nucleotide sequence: TGTGCCAGCAGCGCCCCCGGGATGAATCAGCCCCAGCATTTT.

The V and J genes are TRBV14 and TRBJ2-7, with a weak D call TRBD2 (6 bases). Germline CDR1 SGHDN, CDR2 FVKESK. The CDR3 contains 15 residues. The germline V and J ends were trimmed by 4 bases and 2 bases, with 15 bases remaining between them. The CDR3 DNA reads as TGTGCCAGCAGCCCCGATTATGGGAGGACCTACGAGCAGTACTTC. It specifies CASSPDYGRTYEQYF.

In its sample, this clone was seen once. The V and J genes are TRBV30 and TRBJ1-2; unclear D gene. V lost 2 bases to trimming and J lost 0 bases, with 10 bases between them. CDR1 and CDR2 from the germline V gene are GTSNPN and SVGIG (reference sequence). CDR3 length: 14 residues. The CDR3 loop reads CAWSSWASNYGYTF. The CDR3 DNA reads TGTGCCTGGAGTTCGTGGGCGTCTAACTATGGCTACACCTTC.

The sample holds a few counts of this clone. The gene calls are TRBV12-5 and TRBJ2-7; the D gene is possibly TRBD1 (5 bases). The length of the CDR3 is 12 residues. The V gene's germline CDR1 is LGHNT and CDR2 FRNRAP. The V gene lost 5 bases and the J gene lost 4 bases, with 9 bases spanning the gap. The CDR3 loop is CASGATGYEQYF. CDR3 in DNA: TGTGCTAGTGGTGCCACAGGATACGAGCAGTACTTC. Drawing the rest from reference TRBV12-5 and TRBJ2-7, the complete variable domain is DARVTQTPRHKVTEMGQEVTMRCQPILGHNTVFWYRQTMMQGLELLAYFRNRAPLDDSGMPKDRFSAEMPDATLATLKIQPSEPRDSAVYFCASGATGYEQYFGPGTRLTVT.